The 21 T cell receptor beta chains in this list originate from one sample, sequenced in a study of cytomegalovirus exposure and HLA in healthy donors. PCR employed 60 Vbeta and 13 Jbeta primers. Clones were read by immunoSEQ multiplex PCR, and TCRdb kept only the in-frame ones, dropping some. This sample's table has 30,000 to 35,000 clones. The specimen was PBMCs. Receptor source: a woman in her forties in good health and CMV-seropositive.

With regard to this clone: Germline is not matched at one junction end, which may reflect a read error. V gene TRBV30 combines with J gene TRBJ2-3, with 16 positions matching TRBD2. CDR3 size: 18 residues. Per the germline V gene, CDR1 is GTSNPN and CDR2 is SVGIG (reference sequence). CDR3 residues: CAWSSGLAGGPSTDKQYF. CDR3 nucleotide sequence: TGTGCCTGGAGTTCGGGACTAGCGGGAGGGCCAAGCACAGATAAGCAGTATTTT. Full variable domain (remainder filled in from reference TRBV30 and TRBJ2-3): SQTIHQWPATLVQPVGSPLSLECTVEGTSNPNLYWYRQAAGRGLQLLFYSVGIGQISSEVPQNLSASRPQDRQFILSSKKLLLSDSGFYLCAWSSGLAGGPSTDKQYFGPGTRLTVL.

This chain links TRBV18 with TRBJ1-2; D may be TRBD1 (6 bases). The V gene lost 2 bases and the J gene lost 4 bases, with 11 bases spanning the gap. The V gene's germline CDR1 is KGHSH and CDR2 LQKENI. This CDR3 spans 14 amino acids. The CDR3 region has the DNA TGTGCCAGCTCACCAGGCACAGGGAGCTATGGCTACACCTTC. Protein: CASSPGTGSYGYTF.

The chain recombines TRBV11-2 with TRBJ2-7, with 8 bases lining up with TRBD1. With 5 bases clipped from V and 0 bases from J, the junction kept 6 bases outside the gene matches. CDR1 and CDR2 from the germline V gene are SGHAT and FQNNGV. The CDR3 consists of 15 residues. Here the CDR3 DNA reads TGTGCCAGCAGCCGGGGGACAGGAAGCTCCTACGAGCAGTACTTC. Its protein is CASSRGTGSSYEQYF.

The rearrangement uses TRBV7-6 and TRBJ1-1; tentative D call: TRBD1 (6 bases). The length of the CDR3 is 14 residues. CDR1 is SGHVS, CDR2 FNYEAQ, per germline. The germline V and J ends were trimmed by 4 bases and 2 bases, with 11 bases remaining between them. DNA for the CDR3: TGTGCCAGCAGCTCAGGGACAATTAACACTGAAGCTTTCTTT. Residues: CASSSGTINTEAFF.

This sequence joins TRBV5-1 and TRBJ1-4, with 8 bases lining up with TRBD1. J was trimmed by 0 bases and V by 5 bases; bases with no gene match: 9. The CDR3 runs 17 residues. CDR1 is SGHRS, CDR2 YFSETQ, per germline. Here the CDR3 DNA reads TGCGCCAGCAGTTTATGGGGACAGGTTGCAACTAATGAAAAACTGTTTTTT. It codes for CASSLWGQVATNEKLFF.

The genes are TRBV30 and TRBJ2-7, with TRBD2 matching over 7 bases. The CDR3 sequence is 14 residues long. Germline V CDR1 and CDR2: GTSNPN, SVGIG (reference sequence). Trimming removed 4 bases from V and 6 bases from J; junction bases left unmatched: 12. The CDR3 reads CAWNWGGRTGEQYF. The CDR3 DNA reads TGTGCCTGGAATTGGGGCGGGAGAACGGGCGAGCAGTACTTC. Together with reference TRBV30 and TRBJ2-7, the CDR3 gives the full variable domain: SQTIHQWPATLVQPVGSPLSLECTVEGTSNPNLYWYRQAAGRGLQLLFYSVGIGQISSEVPQNLSASRPQDRQFILSSKKLLLSDSGFYLCAWNWGGRTGEQYFGPGTRLTVT.

J is TRBJ2-5 and V is TRBV10-2; 12 bases map to TRBD2. The length of the CDR3 is 15 residues. Germline-derived CDR1 and CDR2 are WSHSY and SAAADI. V was clipped by 7 bases and J by 4 bases; unmatched bases: 7. In DNA, the CDR3 is TGCGCCAGCAAAGGACTAGCGGGAATAGGAGAGACCCAGTACTTC. Its translation: CASKGLAGIGETQYF.

The chain couples TRBV4-3 to TRBJ2-1, with a weak D call TRBD1 (6 bases). Germline assignment: CDR1 LGHNA and CDR2 YSLEER. The CDR3 is 17 amino acids. V shed 0 bases and J shed 5 bases, with 17 bases lying between them. CDR3 residues: CASSQDRSLAGDNEQFF. CDR3 sequence (DNA): TGCGCCAGCAGCCAAGATCGTTCGCTAGCAGGGGACAATGAGCAGTTCTTC.

The V and J genes are TRBV18 and TRBJ2-2; D possibly corresponds to TRBD2 (6 bases). The germline V gene encodes CDR1 KGHSH and CDR2 LQKENI. V was pared by 0 bases and J by 0 bases, with 8 bases between. The CDR3 consists of 16 residues. The CDR3 sequence: CASSPPRESNTGELFF. The CDR3 region has the DNA TGTGCCAGCTCACCACCCCGGGAGTCGAACACCGGGGAGCTGTTTTTT.

The chain recombines TRBV29-1 with TRBJ2-1; TRBD2 matches at 9 bases. CDR1 SQVTM and CDR2 ANQGSEA come from the germline V gene. Trimming cost V 3 bases and J 4 bases; bases outside gene matches: 4. This CDR3 region has 14 residues. The CDR3 sequence is CSVDWLAGYNEQFF. Here the CDR3 DNA reads TGCAGCGTTGATTGGCTAGCGGGATACAATGAGCAGTTCTTC.

The chain employs TRBV7-3 and TRBJ2-1, with 9 nucleotides matching TRBD2. The CDR3 consists of 15 residues. Germline CDR1 SGHTA, CDR2 FQGTGA. Trimming took 3 bases from V and 4 from J; bases not matched to a gene: 4. Here the CDR3 reads CASSFSGSKYNEQFF. The DNA of the CDR3 is TGTGCCAGCAGCTTTAGCGGGAGTAAGTACAATGAGCAGTTCTTC.

The chain joins TRBV5-1 to TRBJ2-7, with 7 bases fitting TRBD1. Germline assignment: CDR1 SGHRS and CDR2 YFSETQ. This CDR3 comprises 15 residues. The junction had 8 bases not matched to a gene; V was cut back by 4 bases and J by 1 base. The CDR3 coding sequence is TGCGCCAGCAGCATGACAGGGTCTAAGTCCTACGAGCAGTACTTC. This sequence encodes CASSMTGSKSYEQYF. The full variable domain, with the rest looked up from reference TRBV5-1 and TRBJ2-7, is KAGVTQTPRYLIKTRGQQVTLSCSPISGHRSVSWYQQTPGQGLQFLFEYFSETQRNKGNFPGRFSGRQFSNSRSEMNVSTLELGDSALYLCASSMTGSKSYEQYFGPGTRLTVT.

The chain carries TRBV9 and TRBJ1-2, with TRBD1 identical over 8 bases. With 4 bases clipped from V and 4 bases from J, the junction kept 12 bases outside the gene matches. Germline V gene data show CDR1 as SGDLS and CDR2 as YYNGEE. CDR3 length equals 16 residues. Here the CDR3 reads CASSSTGQGIAYGYTF. In DNA form, the CDR3 reads TGTGCCAGCAGCTCCACTGGACAGGGAATTGCCTATGGCTACACCTTC.

This chain joins TRBV11-3 and TRBJ2-2; maybe TRBD2 (7 bases). The CDR3 loop spans 16 amino acids. V was trimmed by 5 bases and J by 3 bases, leaving 16 bases between them. Germline V gene sequence: CDR1 SGHNT, CDR2 YENEEA. The CDR3, as DNA: TGTGCCAGCAGCCCAGGGGAGCGGGGCTACACCGGGGAGCTGTTTTTT. It specifies CASSPGERGYTGELFF.

The chain employs TRBV19 and TRBJ1-2; 8 bases map to TRBD1. The CDR3 spans 15 residues. Germline lookup yields CDR1 LNHDA and CDR2 SQIVND (reference sequence). Trimming cost V 6 bases and J 8 bases; bases outside gene matches: 14. CDR3 loop: CASSGQGNFPGGYTF. CDR3 sequence (DNA): TGTGCCAGTAGCGGACAGGGAAACTTTCCAGGGGGCTACACCTTC.

The chain recombines TRBV6-5 with TRBJ2-7; TRBD1 is a possible D gene (5 bases). Germline V gene sequence: CDR1 MNHEY, CDR2 SVGAGI. The CDR3 is 15 residues long. Trimming shortened V by 6 bases and J by 7 bases, and 22 bases separated the two germline ends. The CDR3 is CASSREQGYYGEQYF. The CDR3 nucleotides read TGTGCCAGCAGCCGAGAGCAGGGATACTACGGGGAGCAGTACTTC.

This chain uses TRBV18 with TRBJ2-7, with 9 nucleotides matching TRBD1. Trimming took 3 bases from V and 3 from J; bases not matched to a gene: 3. The CDR3 consists of 14 residues. CDR1 is KGHSH and CDR2 is LQKENI in the germline V gene. CDR3 nucleotides: TGTGCCAGCTCACCGGGACAGGGAGTCTACGAGCAGTACTTC. It encodes CASSPGQGVYEQYF.

The chain carries TRBV7-2 and TRBJ2-2; 13 positions match TRBD2. The V and J ends lost 5 bases and 0 bases, in that order; junction bases with no gene match: 6. The CDR3 extends over 18 amino acids. Germline-derived CDR1 and CDR2 are SGHTA and FQGNSA. In DNA, the CDR3 is TGTGCCAGCAGCCGACCGGGACTAGCGGGATCGAACACCGGGGAGCTGTTTTTT. It translates to CASSRPGLAGSNTGELFF.

The rearrangement uses TRBV5-4 and TRBJ2-5; D is perhaps TRBD2 (5 bases). The CDR3 sequence is 15 residues long. The V gene's germline CDR1 is SGHNT and CDR2 YYREEE (reference sequence). V lost 0 bases to trimming and J lost 5 bases, with 14 bases between them. This CDR3 is CASSLESGLRETQYF. The DNA for the CDR3 is TGTGCCAGCAGCTTGGAAAGCGGTCTCCGGGAGACCCAGTACTTC.

The J gene is TRBJ2-1, the V gene TRBV27; weak D call: TRBD1 (6 bases). CDR1 MNHEY and CDR2 SMNVEV come from the germline V gene (reference sequence). The CDR3 sequence is 11 residues long. Between the trimmed V and J ends, which lost 8 bases and 8 bases, there was a span of 10 bases. The CDR3 loop is CASGYRDEQFF. The CDR3 DNA is TGTGCCAGCGGCTACAGGGATGAGCAGTTCTTC.

The chain links TRBV7-2 to TRBJ2-1, with a weak D call TRBD2 (6 bases). The CDR3 totals 14 residues. The V end was cut by 4 bases, the J end by 6 bases, with 13 bases between. Germline lookup yields CDR1 SGHTA and CDR2 FQGNSA. CDR3 bases: TGTGCCAGCAGCTCCCAGGTCGGGAGCAATGAGCAGTTCTTC. This codes for CASSSQVGSNEQFF.